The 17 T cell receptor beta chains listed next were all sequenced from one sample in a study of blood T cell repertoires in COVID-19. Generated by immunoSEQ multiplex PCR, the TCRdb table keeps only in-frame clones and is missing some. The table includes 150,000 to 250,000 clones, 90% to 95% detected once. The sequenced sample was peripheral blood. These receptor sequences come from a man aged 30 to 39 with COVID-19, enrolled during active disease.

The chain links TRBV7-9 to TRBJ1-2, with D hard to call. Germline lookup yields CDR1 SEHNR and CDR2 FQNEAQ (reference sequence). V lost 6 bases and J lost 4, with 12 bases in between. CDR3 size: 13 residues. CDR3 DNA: TGTGCCAGCAGACCCACAGAAAGCTATGGCTACACCTTC. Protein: CASRPTESYGYTF.

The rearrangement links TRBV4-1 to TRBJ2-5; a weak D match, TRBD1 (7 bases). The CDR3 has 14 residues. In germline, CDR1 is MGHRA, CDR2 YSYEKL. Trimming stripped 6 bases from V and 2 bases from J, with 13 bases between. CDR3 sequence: CASSPRDRQETQYF. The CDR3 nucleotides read TGCGCCAGCAGTCCGCGGGACAGACAAGAGACCCAGTACTTC.

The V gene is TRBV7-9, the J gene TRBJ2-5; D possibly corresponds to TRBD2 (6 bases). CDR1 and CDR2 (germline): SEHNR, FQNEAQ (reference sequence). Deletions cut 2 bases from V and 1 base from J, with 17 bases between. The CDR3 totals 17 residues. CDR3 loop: CASSLLRGGTAQETQYF. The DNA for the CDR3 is TGTGCCAGCAGCTTACTTCGTGGGGGGACGGCCCAAGAGACCCAGTACTTC.

This chain's CDR3 is CATTDSPGELFF. The CDR3 DNA follows: TGCGCCACGACCGACAGTCCCGGGGAGCTGTTTTTT. The V call is TRBV5-1, the J call TRBJ2-2, with D perhaps matching TRBD1 (5 bases). Trimming pared 9 bases from V and 6 bases from J, leaving 12 bases between. This CDR3 contains 12 residues. Looked up from germline, CDR1 is SGHRS and CDR2 is YFSETQ.

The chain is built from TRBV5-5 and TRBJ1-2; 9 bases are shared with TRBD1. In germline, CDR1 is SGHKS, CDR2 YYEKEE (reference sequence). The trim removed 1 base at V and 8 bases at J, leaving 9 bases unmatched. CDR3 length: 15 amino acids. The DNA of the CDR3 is TGTGCCAGCAGCTTGAGCGGACAGGGGCGGAACGGCTACACCTTC. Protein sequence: CASSLSGQGRNGYTF.

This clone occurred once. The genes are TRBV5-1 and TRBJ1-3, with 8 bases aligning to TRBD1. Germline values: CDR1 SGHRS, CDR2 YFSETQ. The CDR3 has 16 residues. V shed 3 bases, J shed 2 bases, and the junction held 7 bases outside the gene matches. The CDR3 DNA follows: TGCGCCAGCAGCTCGGGGACAGGAGTCCCTGGAAACACCATATATTTT. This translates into CASSSGTGVPGNTIYF.

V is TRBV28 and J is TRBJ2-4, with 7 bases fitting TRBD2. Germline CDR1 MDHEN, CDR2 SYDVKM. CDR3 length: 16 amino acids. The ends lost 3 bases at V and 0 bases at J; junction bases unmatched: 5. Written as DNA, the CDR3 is TGTGCCAGCAGTTTGTTTGGCGGGGGAGCCAAAAACATTCAGTACTTC. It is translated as CASSLFGGGAKNIQYF.

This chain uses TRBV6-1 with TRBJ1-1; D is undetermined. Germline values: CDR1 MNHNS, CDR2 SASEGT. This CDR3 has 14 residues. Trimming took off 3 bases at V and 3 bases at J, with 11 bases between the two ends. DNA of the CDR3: TGTGCCAGCAGTGACCGGAGGTATCACACTGAAGCTTTCTTT. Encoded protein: CASSDRRYHTEAFF.

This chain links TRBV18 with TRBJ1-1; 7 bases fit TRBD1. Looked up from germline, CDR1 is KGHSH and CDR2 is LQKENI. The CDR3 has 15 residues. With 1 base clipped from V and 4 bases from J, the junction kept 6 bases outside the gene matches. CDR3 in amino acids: CASSPRKGAGTEAFF. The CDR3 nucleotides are TGTGCCAGCTCACCACGGAAGGGGGCTGGCACTGAAGCTTTCTTT.

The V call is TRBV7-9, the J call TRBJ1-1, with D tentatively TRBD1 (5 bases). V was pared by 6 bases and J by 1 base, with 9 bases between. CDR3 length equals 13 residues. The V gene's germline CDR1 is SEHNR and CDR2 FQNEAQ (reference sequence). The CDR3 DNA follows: TGTGCCAGCAGTCGCGACAGGAACACTGAAGCTTTCTTT. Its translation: CASSRDRNTEAFF.

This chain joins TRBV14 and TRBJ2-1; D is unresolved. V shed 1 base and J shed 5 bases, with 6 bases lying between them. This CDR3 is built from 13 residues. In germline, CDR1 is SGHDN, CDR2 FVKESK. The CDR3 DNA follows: TGTGCCAGCAGCCAAGGGGCGAACAATGAGCAGTTCTTC. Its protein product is CASSQGANNEQFF.

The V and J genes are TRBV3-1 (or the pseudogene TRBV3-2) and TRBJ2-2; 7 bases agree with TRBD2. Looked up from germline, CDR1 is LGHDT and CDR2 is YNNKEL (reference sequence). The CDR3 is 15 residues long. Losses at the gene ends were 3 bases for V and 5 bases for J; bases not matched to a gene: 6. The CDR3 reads CASSQHPGLTGELFF. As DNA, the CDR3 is TGTGCCAGCAGCCAGCATCCGGGACTAACCGGGGAGCTGTTTTTT.

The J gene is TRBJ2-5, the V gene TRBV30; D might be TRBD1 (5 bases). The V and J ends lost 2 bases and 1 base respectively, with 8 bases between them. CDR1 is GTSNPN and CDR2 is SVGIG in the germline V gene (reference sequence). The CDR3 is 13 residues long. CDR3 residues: CAWSRGLQETQYF. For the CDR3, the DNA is TGTGCCTGGAGTAGGGGCCTCCAAGAGACCCAGTACTTC.

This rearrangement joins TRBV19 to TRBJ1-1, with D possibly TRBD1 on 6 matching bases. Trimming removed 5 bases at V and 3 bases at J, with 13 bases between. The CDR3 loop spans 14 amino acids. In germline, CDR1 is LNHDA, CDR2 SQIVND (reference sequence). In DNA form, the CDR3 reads TGTGCCAGTAGTGGACCCCCAGGGGACACTGAAGCTTTCTTT. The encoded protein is CASSGPPGDTEAFF.

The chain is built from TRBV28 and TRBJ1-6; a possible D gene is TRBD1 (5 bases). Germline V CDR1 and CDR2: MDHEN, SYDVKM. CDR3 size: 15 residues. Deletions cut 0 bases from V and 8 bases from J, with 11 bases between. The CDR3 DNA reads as TGTGCCAGCAGTTTATGGCAGGGATGGGATTCACCCCTCCACTTT. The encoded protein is CASSLWQGWDSPLHF.

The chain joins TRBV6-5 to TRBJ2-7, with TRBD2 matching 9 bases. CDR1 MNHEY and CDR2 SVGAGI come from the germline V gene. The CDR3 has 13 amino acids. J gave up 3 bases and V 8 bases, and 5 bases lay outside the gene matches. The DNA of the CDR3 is TGTGCCAGCGGGCAGCGGGGGGTCTACGAGCAGTACTTC. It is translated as CASGQRGVYEQYF.

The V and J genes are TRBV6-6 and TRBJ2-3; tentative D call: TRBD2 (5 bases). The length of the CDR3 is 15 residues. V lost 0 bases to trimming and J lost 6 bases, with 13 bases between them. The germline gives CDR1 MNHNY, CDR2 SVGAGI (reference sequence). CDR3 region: CASSYSDLRKDTQYF. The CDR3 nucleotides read TGTGCCAGCAGTTACTCGGACTTGAGGAAGGATACGCAGTATTTT.